These T cell receptor beta chains were read from a single sample in a study of blood T cell repertoires in COVID-19. Repertoires were generated with immunoSEQ multiplex PCR, while TCRdb's copy carries only in-frame clones and drops some. The table has 200,000 to 250,000 clones, roughly 84% seen once. The specimen was peripheral blood. The receptor set was obtained from a man aged 30-40 years with active or convalescent COVID-19. CDR3s include the opening cysteine and the closing phenylalanine or tryptophan. Size is stated for part of the rows, as once, few or many counts, or as a class when the clone is expanded.

clone_size: .
cdr3_length: 16
j_call: TRBJ1-4
v_call: TRBV5-6
cdr3_aa: CASSLGRSRINEKLFF

clone_size: once
cdr3_length: 14
j_call: TRBJ2-1
v_call: TRBV25-1
cdr3_aa: CASSEYIEYNEQFF

clone_size: .
cdr3_length: 15
j_call: TRBJ1-2
v_call: TRBV5-4
cdr3_aa: CASSGTYPGDYGYTF

clone_size: .
cdr3_length: 14
j_call: TRBJ2-1
v_call: TRBV29-1
cdr3_aa: CSASLAGGSNEQFF

clone_size: .
cdr3_length: 15
j_call: TRBJ1-5
v_call: TRBV2
cdr3_aa: CASSGGPGFGQPQHF

clone_size: .
cdr3_length: 15
j_call: TRBJ2-7
v_call: TRBV7-6
cdr3_aa: CASSLEPDRTYEQYF

clone_size: .
cdr3_length: 14
j_call: TRBJ1-1
v_call: TRBV28
cdr3_aa: CASSFRGQGTEAFF

clone_size: .
cdr3_length: 15
j_call: TRBJ2-2
v_call: TRBV7-3
cdr3_aa: CASSPMDFRAGELFF

clone_size: .
cdr3_length: 14
j_call: TRBJ2-7
v_call: TRBV6-5
cdr3_aa: CASRGAVGPYEQYF

clone_size: once
cdr3_length: 14
j_call: TRBJ1-1
v_call: TRBV19
cdr3_aa: CASSEQGGNTEAFF

clone_size: .
cdr3_length: 15
j_call: TRBJ1-1
v_call: TRBV9
cdr3_aa: CASSDGQGASLGAFF

clone_size: .
cdr3_length: 15
j_call: TRBJ2-5
v_call: TRBV4-3
cdr3_aa: CASSLSGRGSETQYF

clone_size: few
cdr3_length: 13
j_call: TRBJ2-7
v_call: TRBV19
cdr3_aa: CASSQDRDYEQYF

clone_size: .
cdr3_length: 11
j_call: TRBJ1-4
v_call: TRBV21-1
cdr3_aa: CASSKREKLFF

clone_size: few
cdr3_length: 16
j_call: TRBJ2-5
v_call: TRBV15
cdr3_aa: CATSRGGVAGVETQYF

clone_size: .
cdr3_length: 13
j_call: TRBJ1-2
v_call: TRBV7-9
cdr3_aa: CASSRTGSYGYTF

clone_size: .
cdr3_length: 12
j_call: TRBJ1-1
v_call: TRBV11-2
cdr3_aa: CASSLGEIKAFF

clone_size: .
cdr3_length: 15
j_call: TRBJ2-1
v_call: TRBV7-7
cdr3_aa: CASSPLSGRYNEQFF

clone_size: .
cdr3_length: 15
j_call: TRBJ2-3
v_call: TRBV5-1
cdr3_aa: CASSLVGQGRDTQYF

clone_size: many
cdr3_length: 14
j_call: TRBJ1-2
v_call: TRBV7-8
cdr3_aa: CASSSGQGVYGYTF

clone_size: .
cdr3_length: 17
j_call: TRBJ2-1
v_call: TRBV15
cdr3_aa: CATSRTRSGSSYNEQFF

clone_size: .
cdr3_length: 14
j_call: TRBJ2-5
v_call: TRBV19
cdr3_aa: CASSAGTVNGTQYF

clone_size: .
cdr3_length: 14
j_call: TRBJ2-7
v_call: TRBV27
cdr3_aa: CASSLRQGPYEQYF

clone_size: few
cdr3_length: 14
j_call: TRBJ2-7
v_call: TRBV6-6
cdr3_aa: CASSYYRGSYEQYF

clone_size: .
cdr3_length: 12
j_call: TRBJ2-5
v_call: TRBV11-2
cdr3_aa: CASSRGRETQYF

clone_size: .
cdr3_length: 15
j_call: TRBJ2-7
v_call: TRBV30
cdr3_aa: CAWSVKSQVLYEQYF

clone_size: .
cdr3_length: 15
j_call: TRBJ2-2
v_call: TRBV9
cdr3_aa: CASSVGSSLTGELFF

clone_size: few
cdr3_length: 14
j_call: TRBJ1-1
v_call: TRBV10-3
cdr3_aa: CATKEGQGKTEAFF

clone_size: .
cdr3_length: 15
j_call: TRBJ2-2
v_call: TRBV6-1
cdr3_aa: CASSELQGDAGELFF

clone_size: .
cdr3_length: 17
j_call: TRBJ1-5
v_call: TRBV19
cdr3_aa: CASSMRRTGTDYQPQHF

clone_size: .
cdr3_length: 13
j_call: TRBJ1-1
v_call: TRBV6-5
cdr3_aa: CATRPPTGTEAFF

clone_size: .
cdr3_length: 16
j_call: TRBJ1-2
v_call: TRBV4-1
cdr3_aa: CASSQDRVTGSYGYTF

clone_size: .
cdr3_length: 13
j_call: TRBJ2-1
v_call: TRBV25-1
cdr3_aa: CASRGQGYNEQFF

clone_size: .
cdr3_length: 15
j_call: TRBJ2-7
v_call: TRBV4-2
cdr3_aa: CASSQLQGSTYEQYF

clone_size: once
cdr3_length: 13
j_call: TRBJ1-5
v_call: TRBV28
cdr3_aa: CASNPYSNQPQHF

clone_size: few
cdr3_length: 14
j_call: TRBJ1-4
v_call: TRBV19
cdr3_aa: CATTKDRGKEKLFF

clone_size: few
cdr3_length: 14
j_call: TRBJ1-2
v_call: TRBV6-5
cdr3_aa: CASRDTDRAYGYTF